This T cell receptor beta chain was recorded in a study of blood T cell repertoires in COVID-19. The method was immunoSEQ multiplex PCR; TCRdb's version includes in-frame clones alone and lacks a portion of them. The table records about 180,000 clones, nearly 80% of them present only once. Assignments of participants to cohorts depended upon their own reported clinical history. The sample was PBMCs or T cells enriched from blood (not recorded which). The sequence came from a man aged 55 to 69 who had been exposed to COVID-19.

Here the CDR3 DNA reads TGTGCTAGTACTTCACTCGGCACCGGGGAGCTGTTTTTT. Amino acids: CASTSLGTGELFF. The chain carries TRBV12-5 and TRBJ2-2; D unresolved. The CDR3 sequence is 13 residues long. V lost 8 bases and J lost 4, with 11 bases in between. CDR1 LGHNT and CDR2 FRNRAP come from the germline V gene.